This T cell receptor (beta chain) stems from a study of CD8 T cells in ankylosing spondylitis. Overall study results and limits: Some motif variants were previously reported in reactive arthritis synovial fluid and blood. Seemingly distinctive of ankylosing spondylitis blood was a TCR beta motif formed by eight highly homologous variants. The authors reported significant enrichment of disease-linked clones in matched ankylosing spondylitis synovial fluid.

A quantitative 5'-RACE method, one with molecular barcodes, was used to make TCR beta libraries. TCRdb independently ran MiXCR on the 5' RACE reads; one entry per CDR3 protein. Of about 240,000 distinct CDR3 sequences listed, approximately 12% were seen once; the top ten hold 5.5% to 8%. Germline loops: CDR1 SGDLS, CDR2 YYNGEE. The length of the CDR3 is 15 residues. The V gene end was trimmed by 0 bases and the J gene end by 5 bases; junction bases not matched to a gene: 6. This clonotype was counted at least ten times. Its antigen is still unknown. J is TRBJ1-1 and V is TRBV9, with 8 positions matching TRBD1. This clonotype was obtained from a male donor with ankylosing spondylitis or in good health (not recorded which). The material sequenced was blood, either unsorted or a sorted T cell fraction (not recorded which). CDR3 protein: CASSVDDNRGTEAFF. CDR3 nucleotides: TGTGCCAGCAGCGTAGACGACAACAGGGGGACTGAAGCTTTCTTT.